This T cell receptor beta chain derives from a study of cytomegalovirus exposure and HLA in healthy donors. Turning to the study itself: Assignment to the Caucasian-associated ancestry cluster applied to more than 75% of the 300 to 500 genotyped donors. Study-wide findings and caveats: Relative to equally common others, HLA-associated TCR beta chains showed greater clonal expansion in a later analysis. Cytomegalovirus-associated TCR beta chains were listed, numbering 164.

The PCR made use of 60 Vbeta and 13 Jbeta primers. The table came from immunoSEQ multiplex PCR; TCRdb's copy has only in-frame clones and leaves some out. The data hold fewer than 200,000 clones, with roughly 79% observed a single time. V was cut by 3 bases and J by 4 bases, with 13 bases left in between. CDR1 and CDR2 (germline): SGHRS, YFSETQ. CDR3 size: 14 residues. This clone was counted once. Its antigen is still unknown. The chain links TRBV5-1 to TRBJ2-5; a weak D match, TRBD1 (6 bases). Sequencing was performed on PBMCs. This clonotype was obtained from a woman aged 18-35 years in good health and CMV-seropositive. DNA of the CDR3: TGCGCCAGCAGCTGGACAGACAGCGGAGAGACCCAGTACTTC. Protein sequence: CASSWTDSGETQYF. Supplemented by reference TRBV5-1 and TRBJ2-5, the full variable domain reads KAGVTQTPRYLIKTRGQQVTLSCSPISGHRSVSWYQQTPGQGLQFLFEYFSETQRNKGNFPGRFSGRQFSNSRSEMNVSTLELGDSALYLCASSWTDSGETQYFGPGTRLLVL.